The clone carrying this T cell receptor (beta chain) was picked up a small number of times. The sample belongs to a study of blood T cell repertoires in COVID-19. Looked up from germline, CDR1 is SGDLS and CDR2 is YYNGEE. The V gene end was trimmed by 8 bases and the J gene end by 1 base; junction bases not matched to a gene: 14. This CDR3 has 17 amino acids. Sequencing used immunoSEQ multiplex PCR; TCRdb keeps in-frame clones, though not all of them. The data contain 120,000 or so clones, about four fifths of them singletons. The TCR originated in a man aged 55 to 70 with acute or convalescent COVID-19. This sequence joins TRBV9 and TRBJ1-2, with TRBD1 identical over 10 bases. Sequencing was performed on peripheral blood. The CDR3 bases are TGTGCCAGTTCCGAGGGACAGGGGTTACTGGGTAACTATGGCTACACCTTC. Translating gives CASSEGQGLLGNYGYTF.